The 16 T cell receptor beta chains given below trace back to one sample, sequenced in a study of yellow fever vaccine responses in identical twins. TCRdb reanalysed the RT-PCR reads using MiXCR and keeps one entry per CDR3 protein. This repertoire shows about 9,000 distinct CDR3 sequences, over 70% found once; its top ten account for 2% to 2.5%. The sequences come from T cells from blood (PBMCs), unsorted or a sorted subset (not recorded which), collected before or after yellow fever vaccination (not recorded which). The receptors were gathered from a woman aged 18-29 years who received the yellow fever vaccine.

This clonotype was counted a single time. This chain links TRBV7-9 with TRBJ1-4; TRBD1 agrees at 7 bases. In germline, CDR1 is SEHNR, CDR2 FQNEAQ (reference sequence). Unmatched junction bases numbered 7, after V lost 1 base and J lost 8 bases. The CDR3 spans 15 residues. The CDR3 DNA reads TGTGCCAGCAGCTTAGTCAGGGGGTCTCCGGAAAAACTGTTTTTT. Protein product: CASSLVRGSPEKLFF.

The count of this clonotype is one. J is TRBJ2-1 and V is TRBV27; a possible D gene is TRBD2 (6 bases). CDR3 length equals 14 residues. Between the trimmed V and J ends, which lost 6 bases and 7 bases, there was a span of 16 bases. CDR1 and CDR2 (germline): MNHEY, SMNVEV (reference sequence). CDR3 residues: CASRPGGGRNEQFF. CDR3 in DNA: TGTGCCAGCAGACCCGGTGGAGGGCGAAATGAGCAGTTCTTC.

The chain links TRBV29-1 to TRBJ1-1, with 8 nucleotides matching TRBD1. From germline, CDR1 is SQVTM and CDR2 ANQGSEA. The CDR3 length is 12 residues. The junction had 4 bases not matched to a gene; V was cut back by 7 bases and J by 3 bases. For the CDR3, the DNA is TGCAGCGGGGGACAGGCTTACACTGAAGCTTTCTTT. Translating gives CSGGQAYTEAFF.

The CDR3 nucleotides read TGCAGTGCTGAAGGCAGGGGGAACACAGATACGCAGTATTTT. The encoded protein is CSAEGRGNTDTQYF. The chain recombines TRBV20-1 with TRBJ2-3; 7 nucleotides match TRBD1. CDR3 length: 14 amino acids. Trimming removed 5 bases from V and 2 bases from J; junction bases left unmatched: 7. Germline CDR1 DFQATT, CDR2 SNEGSKA (reference sequence).

This CDR3 is CASSLARTYEQYF. Written as DNA, the CDR3 is TGTGCCAGCAGCTTAGCTAGAACCTACGAGCAGTACTTC. This chain links TRBV7-9 with TRBJ2-7, with D hard to call. V was shortened by 0 bases and J by 2 bases, with 5 bases between the two germline ends. Germline values: CDR1 SEHNR, CDR2 FQNEAQ (reference sequence). CDR3 length: 13 residues.

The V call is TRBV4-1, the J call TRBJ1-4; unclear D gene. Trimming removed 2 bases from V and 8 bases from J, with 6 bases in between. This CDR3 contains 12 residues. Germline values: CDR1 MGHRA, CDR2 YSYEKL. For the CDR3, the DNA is TGCGCCAGCAGCCAATTACGCGAAAAACTGTTTTTT. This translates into CASSQLREKLFF.

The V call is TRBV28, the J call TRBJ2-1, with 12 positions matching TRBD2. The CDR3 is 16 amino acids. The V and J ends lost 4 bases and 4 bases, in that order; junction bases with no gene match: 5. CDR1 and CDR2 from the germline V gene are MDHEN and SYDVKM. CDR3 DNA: TGTGCCAGCAGTTGGACTAGCGGGGCAGCTTACAATGAGCAGTTCTTC. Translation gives CASSWTSGAAYNEQFF. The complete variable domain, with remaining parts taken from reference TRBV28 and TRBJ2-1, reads DVKVTQSSRYLVKRTGEKVFLECVQDMDHENMFWYRQDPGLGLRLIYFSYDVKMKEKGDIPEGYSVSREKKERFSLILESASTNQTSMYLCASSWTSGAAYNEQFFGPGTRLTVL.

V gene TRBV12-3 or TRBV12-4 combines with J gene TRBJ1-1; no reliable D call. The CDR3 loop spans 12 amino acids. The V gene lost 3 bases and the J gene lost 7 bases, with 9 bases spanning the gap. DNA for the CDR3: TGTGCCAGCAGTTTCGGACGAGTTGAAGCTTTCTTT. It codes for CASSFGRVEAFF.

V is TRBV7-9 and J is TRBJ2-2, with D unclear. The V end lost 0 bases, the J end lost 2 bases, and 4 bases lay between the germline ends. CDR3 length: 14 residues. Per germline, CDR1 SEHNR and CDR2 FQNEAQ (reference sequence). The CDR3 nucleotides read TGTGCCAGCAGCTTAGCCTTTAACACCGGGGAGCTGTTTTTT. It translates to CASSLAFNTGELFF.

DNA for the CDR3: TGTGCCAGCAGTGGAGGCCAGATAGCGCCGGGGGAGCAGTACTTC. Encoded protein: CASSGGQIAPGEQYF. The chain couples TRBV2 to TRBJ2-7, with D tentatively TRBD2 (5 bases). V lost 4 bases, J lost 7 bases, and 20 bases lay in between. The CDR3 has 15 amino acids. Germline CDR1 and CDR2: SNHLY and FYNNEI.

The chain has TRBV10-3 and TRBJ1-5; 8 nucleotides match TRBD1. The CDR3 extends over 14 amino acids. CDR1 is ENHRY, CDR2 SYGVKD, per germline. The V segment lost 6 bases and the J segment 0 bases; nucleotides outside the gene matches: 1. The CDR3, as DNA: TGTGCCATCAGGGACAGGGATAGCAATCAGCCCCAGCATTTT. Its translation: CAIRDRDSNQPQHF.

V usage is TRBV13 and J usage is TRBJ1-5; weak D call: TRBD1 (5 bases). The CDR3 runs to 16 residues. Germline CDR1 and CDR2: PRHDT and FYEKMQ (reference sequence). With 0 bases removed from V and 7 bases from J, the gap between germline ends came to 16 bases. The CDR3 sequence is CASSLGLGAGEQPQHF. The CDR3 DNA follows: TGTGCCAGCAGCTTAGGCCTCGGGGCAGGTGAACAGCCCCAGCATTTT.

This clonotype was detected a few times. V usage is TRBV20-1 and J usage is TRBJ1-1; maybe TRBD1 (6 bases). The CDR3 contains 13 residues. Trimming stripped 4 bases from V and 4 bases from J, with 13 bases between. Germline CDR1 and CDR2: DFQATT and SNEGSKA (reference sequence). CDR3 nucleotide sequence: TGCAGTGCTAATTGGGGGCTCAGCACTGAAGCTTTCTTT. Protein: CSANWGLSTEAFF.

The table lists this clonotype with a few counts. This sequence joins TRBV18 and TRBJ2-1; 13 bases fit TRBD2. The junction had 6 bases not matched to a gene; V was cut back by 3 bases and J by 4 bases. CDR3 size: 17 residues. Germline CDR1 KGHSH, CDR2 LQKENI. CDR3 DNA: TGTGCCAGCTCACCCCTACTAGCGGGGGGGCCTTACAATGAGCAGTTCTTC. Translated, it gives CASSPLLAGGPYNEQFF.

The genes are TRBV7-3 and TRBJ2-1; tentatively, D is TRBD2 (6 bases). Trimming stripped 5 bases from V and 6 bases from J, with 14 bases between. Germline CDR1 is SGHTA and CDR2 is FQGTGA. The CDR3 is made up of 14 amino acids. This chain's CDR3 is CASSQGGISNEQFF. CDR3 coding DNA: TGTGCCAGCAGCCAAGGCGGGATCTCCAATGAGCAGTTCTTC.

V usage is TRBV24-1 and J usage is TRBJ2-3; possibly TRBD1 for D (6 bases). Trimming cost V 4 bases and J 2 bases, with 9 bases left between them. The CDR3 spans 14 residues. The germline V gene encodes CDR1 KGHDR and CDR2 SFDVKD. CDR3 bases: TGTGCCACCAGTGACAGGGGACACACAGATACGCAGTATTTT. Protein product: CATSDRGHTDTQYF.